These 20 T cell receptor beta chains were all obtained from the same sample, sequenced in a study of T cell changes during pregnancy in multiple sclerosis. Using immunoSEQ multiplex PCR, the repertoire was profiled, and TCRdb retains in-frame clones only, with some absent. The sample has 40,000 to 55,000 clones; roughly 90% are singletons. The source material was CD8+ T cells from peripheral blood mononuclear cells, sampled in the second trimester of pregnancy. Source of these receptors: a female donor with multiple sclerosis, enrolled in a pregnancy study.

The rearrangement joins TRBV4-1 to TRBJ2-1, with TRBD1 matching over 9 bases. Germline-derived CDR1 and CDR2 are MGHRA and YSYEKL. The CDR3 spans 16 residues. V lost 4 bases to trimming and J lost 8 bases; unmatched junction nucleotides: 12. DNA for the CDR3: TGCGCCAGCAGCCCCTTAGGGACAGGGAATAACCATGAGCAGTTCTTC. Translating it yields CASSPLGTGNNHEQFF.

The chain recombines TRBV19 with TRBJ1-1, with a tentative D call TRBD1 (5 bases). Looked up from germline, CDR1 is LNHDA and CDR2 is SQIVND (reference sequence). Trimming took off 6 bases at V and 4 bases at J, with 9 bases between the two ends. The CDR3 is made up of 12 amino acids. In DNA, the CDR3 is TGTGCCAGTAGGGCGGGGGGCACTGAAGCTTTCTTT. It is translated as CASRAGGTEAFF.

This rearrangement joins TRBV9 to TRBJ2-1, with 9 bases matching TRBD2. V dropped 3 bases and J dropped 5; count of bases not matched to a gene: 6. CDR3 length: 15 residues. Germline CDR1 is SGDLS and CDR2 is YYNGEE. CDR3 sequence: CASSELAGPNNEQFF. CDR3 coding DNA: TGTGCCAGCAGCGAACTAGCGGGCCCCAACAATGAGCAGTTCTTC.

The rearrangement joins TRBV9 to TRBJ2-7, with D tentatively TRBD1 (6 bases). The CDR3 totals 14 residues. The ends were cut back, 2 bases at V and 2 bases at J, with 11 bases in the middle. Germline loops: CDR1 SGDLS, CDR2 YYNGEE. CDR3 amino acids: CASSVSGGPYEQYF. The CDR3 DNA follows: TGTGCCAGCAGCGTGAGTGGGGGCCCCTACGAGCAGTACTTC.

The chain recombines TRBV27 with TRBJ1-1; D is possibly TRBD1 (6 bases). There are 14 residues in the CDR3. The V gene lost 5 bases and the J gene lost 4 bases, with 14 bases spanning the gap. Germline loops: CDR1 MNHEY, CDR2 SMNVEV (reference sequence). The chain's CDR3 is CASSPGQPGTEAFF. DNA of the CDR3: TGTGCCAGCAGTCCCGGACAGCCGGGCACTGAAGCTTTCTTT.

The chain's CDR3 is CSVDPTGDEQFF. The CDR3 DNA reads TGCAGCGTTGACCCGACAGGGGACGAGCAGTTCTTC. V and J are TRBV29-1 and TRBJ2-1, with 8 bases identical to TRBD1. Germline V lookup: CDR1 SQVTM, CDR2 ANQGSEA. The CDR3 extends over 12 amino acids. V was pared by 3 bases and J by 10 bases, with 5 bases of the junction left unmatched.

This clone was seen only a few times. The chain links TRBV10-3 to TRBJ2-2; a possible D gene is TRBD1 (5 bases). V lost 3 bases, J lost 6 bases, and 14 bases lay in between. Per germline, CDR1 ENHRY and CDR2 SYGVKD. The CDR3 length is 15 residues. CDR3 in DNA: TGTGCCATCAGTGAAGATGGGGCAGTGGCCGGGGAGCTGTTTTTT. The encoded protein is CAISEDGAVAGELFF.

The genes are TRBV4-2 and TRBJ2-1; possibly TRBD2 for D (5 bases). The length of the CDR3 is 16 residues. The V gene lost 0 bases and the J gene lost 7 bases, with 16 bases spanning the gap. Germline CDR1 reads LGHNA; CDR2 reads YNFKEQ. The CDR3 loop is CASSQDTAVGGNEQFF. CDR3 in DNA: TGTGCCAGCAGCCAAGATACGGCAGTTGGAGGTAATGAGCAGTTCTTC.

CDR3 residues: CASSVGGRGGLADTQYF. CDR3 sequence (DNA): TGTGCCAGCAGCGTAGGAGGGCGGGGGGGTTTGGCAGATACGCAGTATTTT. The chain recombines TRBV9 with TRBJ2-3; 9 bases fit TRBD2. The CDR3 loop spans 17 amino acids. CDR1 and CDR2 (germline): SGDLS, YYNGEE. V gave up 0 bases and J gave up 4 bases; unmatched junction bases: 9.

The gene calls are TRBV5-6 and TRBJ1-6; TRBD1 might be the D (5 bases). V was cut by 4 bases and J by 14 bases, with 19 bases left in between. The CDR3 is 14 residues long. Germline loops: CDR1 SGHDT, CDR2 YYEEEE. CDR3 sequence (DNA): TGTGCCAGCAGCCCTCGGAGGGGCAGTCCGTCCCTCCACTTT. Amino acid sequence: CASSPRRGSPSLHF.

The rearrangement links TRBV6-5 to TRBJ1-2, with TRBD1 identical over 9 bases. The length of the CDR3 is 14 residues. CDR1 and CDR2 (germline): MNHEY, SVGAGI. V lost 5 bases, J lost 6 bases, and 7 bases stayed unmatched. The DNA of the CDR3 is TGTGCCAGCAGTCTGACAGGGGGAACGGATGGCTACACCTTC. Encoded protein: CASSLTGGTDGYTF.

The gene calls are TRBV27 and TRBJ2-7; 8 nucleotides line up with TRBD1. The germline gives CDR1 MNHEY, CDR2 SMNVEV (reference sequence). Losses at the gene ends were 1 base for V and 3 bases for J; bases not matched to a gene: 2. This CDR3 is built from 14 residues. The DNA of the CDR3 is TGTGCCAGCAGTTTATGGACAGGGAACTACGAGCAGTACTTC. This encodes CASSLWTGNYEQYF.

This clone was seen ten or more times. The chain employs TRBV11-1 and TRBJ1-1, with D possibly matching TRBD1 (5 bases). Germline V gene data show CDR1 as SGHAT and CDR2 as FQDESV (reference sequence). This CDR3 region has 13 residues. V gave up 2 bases and J gave up 4 bases, with 8 bases separating them. The CDR3 DNA reads TGTGCCAGCAGCTTATCAGGGATCACTGAAGCTTTCTTT. It is translated as CASSLSGITEAFF.

This chain joins TRBV7-2 and TRBJ2-7; the D gene is possibly TRBD2 (6 bases). Germline lookup yields CDR1 SGHTA and CDR2 FQGNSA. The CDR3 totals 14 residues. The ends were cut back, 5 bases at V and 5 bases at J, with 16 bases in the middle. CDR3 protein: CASSPEGRWDEQYF. In DNA form, the CDR3 reads TGTGCCAGCAGCCCGGAGGGCAGGTGGGACGAGCAGTACTTC.

The chain couples TRBV5-1 to TRBJ1-1, with 7 bases matching TRBD1. Looked up from germline, CDR1 is SGHRS and CDR2 is YFSETQ. The CDR3 runs to 15 residues. V trimming: 2 bases; J trimming: 2 bases; junction bases outside the gene matches: 6. CDR3 nucleotide sequence: TGCGCCAGCAGCTTATTAAGGGGGCCAAACACTGAAGCTTTCTTT. It specifies CASSLLRGPNTEAFF.

The V call is TRBV7-6, the J call TRBJ2-1, with 15 nucleotides matching TRBD2. CDR3 length: 17 residues. Germline V gives CDR1 SGHVS, CDR2 FNYEAQ. The V segment lost 4 bases and the J segment 7 bases; nucleotides outside the gene matches: 8. The CDR3 DNA reads TGTGCCAGCAGCTCCCATAGGGGGACTAGCGGGAGGAATGAGCAGTTCTTC. This gives the protein CASSSHRGTSGRNEQFF.

The chain recombines TRBV5-1 with TRBJ2-2, with D possibly TRBD1 on 6 matching bases. V shed 4 bases and J shed 3 bases, with 13 bases lying between them. The CDR3 totals 15 residues. Germline-derived CDR1 and CDR2 are SGHRS and YFSETQ. The CDR3 DNA follows: TGCGCCAGCAGCGAGGGGGACATCTACACCGGGGAGCTGTTTTTT. Its translation is CASSEGDIYTGELFF.

The J gene is TRBJ1-1, the V gene TRBV6-5, with unresolved D. From germline, CDR1 is MNHEY and CDR2 SVGAGI. The CDR3 loop spans 13 amino acids. Trimming took 0 bases from V and 4 from J, leaving 6 bases between them. The CDR3 DNA reads as TGTGCCAGCAGTTACTCGACTGCCACTGAAGCTTTCTTT. Its translation is CASSYSTATEAFF.

The chain uses TRBV9 and TRBJ1-1, with D uncertain. This CDR3 contains 14 residues. Trimming removed 3 bases at V and 2 bases at J, with 11 bases between. In germline, CDR1 is SGDLS, CDR2 YYNGEE. The CDR3 DNA sequence: TGTGCCAGCAGCGAATGGACGGGAAACACTGAAGCTTTCTTT. This translates into CASSEWTGNTEAFF.

The chain joins TRBV7-3 to TRBJ1-1, with 7 bases matching TRBD1. The CDR3 spans 14 residues. Trimming removed 6 bases from V and 6 bases from J; junction bases left unmatched: 10. The germline CDR1 and CDR2 sequences are SGHTA and FQGTGA. The CDR3 is CASSSPPGQPEAFF. CDR3 in DNA: TGTGCCAGCAGTTCACCACCGGGACAGCCTGAAGCTTTCTTT.